Each of the 9 T cell receptor beta chains below was sequenced from the same sample in a study of control samples from healthy donors and cancer patients. The repertoire was sequenced with immunoSEQ multiplex PCR; TCRdb's copy has only in-frame clones and lacks some. The profile shows about 120,000 clones, 93% of them singletons. The specimen sequenced was blood. The receptors originated from a man younger than 45 in good health.

The genes are TRBV7-8 and TRBJ2-3, with TRBD1 matching over 8 bases. The CDR3 has 15 amino acids. V shed 4 bases, J shed 4 bases, and the junction held 7 bases outside the gene matches. From germline, CDR1 is SGHVS and CDR2 FQNEAQ. As DNA, the CDR3 is TGTGCCAGCAGCTCAAGGACAGGGCTGGCAGATACGCAGTATTTT. Protein: CASSSRTGLADTQYF.

The rearrangement links TRBV4-1 to TRBJ1-5; no reliable D call. Trimming took off 1 base at V and 0 bases at J, with 7 bases between the two ends. Germline assignment: CDR1 MGHRA and CDR2 YSYEKL. CDR3 length: 15 residues. CDR3 in amino acids: CASSQGPYSNQPQHF. Written as DNA, the CDR3 is TGCGCCAGCAGCCAAGGCCCATATAGCAATCAGCCCCAGCATTTT.

Concerning this clone itself: The same CDR3 can be traced to other DNA sequences in this sample. This chain links TRBV27 with TRBJ1-2, with TRBD1 as a possible D gene (5 bases). The CDR3 has 13 amino acids. V lost 3 bases and J lost 2, with 7 bases in between. Germline V gene sequence: CDR1 MNHEY, CDR2 SMNVEV (reference sequence). CDR3 protein: CASSLRGNYGYTF. CDR3 coding DNA: TGTGCCAGCAGTTTGCGGGGGAACTATGGCTACACCTTC.

The chain recombines TRBV27 with TRBJ2-3, with 10 nucleotides matching TRBD2. Germline CDR1 reads MNHEY; CDR2 reads SMNVEV (reference sequence). The V segment lost 2 bases and the J segment 3 bases; nucleotides outside the gene matches: 14. This CDR3 region has 19 residues. CDR3 nucleotides: TGTGCCAGCAGTTTAATCGTGGGGCGAGCGGGGGGGCAGACAGATACGCAGTATTTT. Protein sequence: CASSLIVGRAGGQTDTQYF.

The rearrangement joins TRBV7-9 to TRBJ2-1; 8 nucleotides align to TRBD2. In germline, CDR1 is SEHNR, CDR2 FQNEAQ (reference sequence). This CDR3 spans 17 amino acids. V shed 8 bases and J 4 bases; nucleotides not matched to a gene: 16. CDR3 loop: CASEPPSGGGLYNEQFF. CDR3 nucleotides: TGTGCCAGCGAGCCCCCCTCCGGCGGGGGGCTATACAATGAGCAGTTCTTC.

The genes are TRBV5-6 and TRBJ1-1, with D perhaps matching TRBD1 (5 bases). V lost 4 bases and J lost 1, with 14 bases in between. CDR1 and CDR2 from the germline V gene are SGHDT and YYEEEE. The CDR3 contains 15 residues. The CDR3 loop is CASSPRDGWNTEAFF. The DNA of the CDR3 is TGTGCCAGCAGCCCCCGGGACGGATGGAACACTGAAGCTTTCTTT. Together with reference TRBV5-6 and TRBJ1-1, the CDR3 gives the full variable domain: DAGVTQSPTHLIKTRGQQVTLRCSPKSGHDTVSWYQQALGQGPQFIFQYYEEEERQRGNFPDRFSGHQFPNYSSELNVNALLLGDSALYLCASSPRDGWNTEAFFGQGTRLTVV.

This clone was recorded once. The V call is TRBV7-6, the J call TRBJ1-5; TRBD1 matches 9 bases. This CDR3 contains 14 residues. V was clipped by 2 bases and J by 6 bases; unmatched bases: 2. Per the germline V gene, CDR1 is SGHVS and CDR2 is FNYEAQ. The CDR3 DNA follows: TGTGCCAGCAGCTTAACAGGGGGCAGTCAGCCCCAGCATTTT. Protein sequence: CASSLTGGSQPQHF.

DNA of the CDR3: TGTGCCAGCAGCCAGACAGGTATCGTCTATGGCTACACCTTC. As protein: CASSQTGIVYGYTF. This chain links TRBV6-5 with TRBJ1-2; possibly TRBD1 for D (6 bases). The CDR3 is made up of 14 amino acids. CDR1 is MNHEY and CDR2 is SVGAGI in the germline V gene. The germline V and J ends were trimmed by 6 bases and 4 bases, with 15 bases remaining between them.

A few counts support this clone. The chain employs TRBV27 and TRBJ2-7; the D call may be TRBD1 or TRBD2 (5 bases each). The germline V gene encodes CDR1 MNHEY and CDR2 SMNVEV (reference sequence). Trimming took off 5 bases at V and 4 bases at J, with 12 bases between the two ends. This CDR3 is built from 13 residues. The chain's CDR3 is CASSRDVKYEQYF. DNA for the CDR3: TGTGCCAGCAGTCGGGACGTAAAATACGAGCAGTACTTC.